This T cell receptor beta chain derives from a study of T cells after yellow fever vaccination. V was shortened by 1 base and J by 2 bases, with 7 bases between the two germline ends. The CDR3 contains 14 residues. CDR1 and CDR2 (germline): SGHTA, FQGNSA. TCRdb reprocessed the 5' RACE reads with MiXCR, giving one entry per CDR3 protein. The table includes a few hundred thousand distinct CDR3 sequences, less than 3.5% detected once. The TCR sequence derives from a man younger than 35 who received the YFV17D yellow fever vaccine. The chain employs TRBV7-2 and TRBJ2-3; D unclear. The input for sequencing was CD4+ T cells sorted from PBMCs, taken 10 days after the yellow fever booster vaccination. The CDR3: CASSLVELTDTQYF. For the CDR3, the DNA is TGTGCCAGCAGCTTAGTAGAACTCACAGATACGCAGTATTTT.